This T cell receptor beta chain is drawn from a study of T cell repertoires in cytomegalovirus infection. The CDR3 loop spans 15 amino acids. Germline V lookup: CDR1 SQVTM, CDR2 ANQGSEA. Only a few counts were recorded for this clonotype. TCRdb reprocessed the reads with MiXCR, giving one entry per CDR3 protein. The data show some 320,000 distinct CDR3 sequences, 9.5% seen once. The receptor was derived from a human donor in good health (CMV status not recorded). Some clones in this sample may be carry-over from other donors' samples. V gene TRBV29-1 combines with J gene TRBJ1-1; 7 bases fit TRBD1. The sequencing input was PBMCs. The CDR3 reads CSGQLGQRSNTEAFF. CDR3 DNA: TGCAGTGGCCAGTTGGGACAGAGATCGAACACTGAAGCTTTCTTT.